This T cell receptor beta chain was captured in a study of T cell repertoires in cytomegalovirus infection. Study-level information: CMV infection plus the matching HLA type was flagged by public TCR beta signatures. Study conclusions and caveats: HLA-C-restricted CMV clonotypes gave the most frequent clonotype in two of eight donors. The cumulative frequency of public TCR beta families distinguished individuals who carried CMV together with the relevant HLA.

TCRdb passed the reads through MiXCR, listing each CDR3 protein once. The table includes some 920,000 distinct CDR3 sequences, roughly 31% detected once. For this clonotype: What it binds is not known.

Germline-derived CDR1 and CDR2 are MNHEY and SMNVEV (reference sequence). The CDR3 is made up of 15 amino acids. With 4 bases removed from V and 1 base from J, the gap between germline ends came to 13 bases. The material sequenced was cultured CD8+ T cells from PBMCs, taken from culture after CMV antigen stimulation. The chain is built from TRBV27 and TRBJ1-1; D is possibly TRBD1 (5 bases). The receptor comes from a human donor in good health (CMV status not recorded). Some clones in this sample may be carry-over from other donors' samples. The CDR3 is CASSSVGGANTEAFF. The CDR3 region has the DNA TGTGCCAGCAGTTCGGTTGGTGGGGCGAACACTGAAGCTTTCTTT.